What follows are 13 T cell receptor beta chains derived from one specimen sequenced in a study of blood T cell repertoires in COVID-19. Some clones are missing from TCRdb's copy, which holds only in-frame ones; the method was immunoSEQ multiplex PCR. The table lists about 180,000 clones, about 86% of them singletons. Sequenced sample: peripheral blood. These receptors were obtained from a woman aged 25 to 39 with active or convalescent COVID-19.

The CDR3 bases are TGCAGCGTTAGAGGTGGTTCGGCAGATACGCAGTATTTT. Encoded protein: CSVRGGSADTQYF. This chain joins TRBV29-1 and TRBJ2-3; D not certain. The V gene lost 5 bases and the J gene lost 4 bases, with 13 bases spanning the gap. The CDR3 runs 13 residues. In germline, CDR1 is SQVTM, CDR2 ANQGSEA.

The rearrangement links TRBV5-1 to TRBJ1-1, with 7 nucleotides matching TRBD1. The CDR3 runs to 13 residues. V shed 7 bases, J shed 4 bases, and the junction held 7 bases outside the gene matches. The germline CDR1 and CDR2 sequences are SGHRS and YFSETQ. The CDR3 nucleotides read TGCGCCAGCGGGTCAGGGGGAGTCACTGAAGCTTTCTTT. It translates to CASGSGGVTEAFF.

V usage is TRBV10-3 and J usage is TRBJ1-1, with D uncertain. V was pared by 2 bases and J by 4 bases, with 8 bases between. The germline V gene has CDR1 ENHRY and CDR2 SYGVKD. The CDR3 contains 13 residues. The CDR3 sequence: CAISEVEFTEAFF. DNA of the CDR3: TGTGCCATCAGTGAGGTTGAGTTCACTGAAGCTTTCTTT.

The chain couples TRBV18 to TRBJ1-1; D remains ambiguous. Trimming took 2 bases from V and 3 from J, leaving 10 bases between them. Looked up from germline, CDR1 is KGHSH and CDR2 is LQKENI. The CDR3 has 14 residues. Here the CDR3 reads CASSPNDGDTEAFF. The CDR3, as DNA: TGTGCCAGCTCACCAAACGACGGGGACACTGAAGCTTTCTTT.

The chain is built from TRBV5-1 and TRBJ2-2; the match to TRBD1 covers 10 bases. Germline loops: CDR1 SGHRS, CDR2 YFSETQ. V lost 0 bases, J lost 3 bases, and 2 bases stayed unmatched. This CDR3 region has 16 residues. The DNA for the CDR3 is TGCGCCAGCAGCTTGGGGACAGGGGGATACACCGGGGAGCTGTTTTTT. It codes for CASSLGTGGYTGELFF. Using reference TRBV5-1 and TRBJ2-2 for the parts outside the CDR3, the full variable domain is KAGVTQTPRYLIKTRGQQVTLSCSPISGHRSVSWYQQTPGQGLQFLFEYFSETQRNKGNFPGRFSGRQFSNSRSEMNVSTLELGDSALYLCASSLGTGGYTGELFFGEGSRLTVL.

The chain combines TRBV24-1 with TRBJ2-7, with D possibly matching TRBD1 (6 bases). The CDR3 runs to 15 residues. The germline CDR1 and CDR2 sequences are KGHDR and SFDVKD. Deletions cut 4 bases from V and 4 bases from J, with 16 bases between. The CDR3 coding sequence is TGTGCCACCAGTGAACCTTGGACAGACTCTTACGAGCAGTACTTC. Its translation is CATSEPWTDSYEQYF.

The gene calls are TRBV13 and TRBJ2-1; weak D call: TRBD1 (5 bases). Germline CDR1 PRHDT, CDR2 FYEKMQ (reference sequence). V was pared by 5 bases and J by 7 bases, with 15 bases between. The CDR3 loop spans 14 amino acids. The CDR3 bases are TGTGCCAGCAGCCCCCACAGGTCTGAGAATGAGCAGTTCTTC. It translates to CASSPHRSENEQFF. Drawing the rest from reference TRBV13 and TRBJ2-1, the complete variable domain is AAGVIQSPRHLIKEKRETATLKCYPIPRHDTVYWYQQGPGQDPQFLISFYEKMQSDKGSIPDRFSAQQFSDYHSELNMSSLELGDSALYFCASSPHRSENEQFFGPGTRLTVL.

This chain's CDR3 is CASSLAGGGGYTF. DNA for the CDR3: TGTGCCAGCAGCTTAGCCGGGGGTGGTGGCTACACCTTC. The gene calls are TRBV7-6 and TRBJ1-2, with a weak D call TRBD1 (5 bases). Germline assignment: CDR1 SGHVS and CDR2 FNYEAQ. Trimming cost V 0 bases and J 7 bases, with 9 bases left between them. The CDR3 spans 13 residues. Complete variable domain (other parts from reference TRBV7-6 and TRBJ1-2): GAGVSQSPRYKVTKRGQDVALRCDPISGHVSLYWYRQALGQGPEFLTYFNYEAQQDKSGLPNDRFSAERPEGSISTLTIQRTEQRDSAMYRCASSLAGGGGYTFGSGTRLTVV.

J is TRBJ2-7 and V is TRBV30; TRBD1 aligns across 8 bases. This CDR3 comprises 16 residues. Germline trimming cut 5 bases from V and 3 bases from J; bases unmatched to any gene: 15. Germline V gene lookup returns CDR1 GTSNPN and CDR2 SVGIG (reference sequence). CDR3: CAWAPGPGGPIYEQYF. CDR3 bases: TGTGCCTGGGCACCGGGACCAGGGGGCCCCATCTACGAGCAGTACTTC.

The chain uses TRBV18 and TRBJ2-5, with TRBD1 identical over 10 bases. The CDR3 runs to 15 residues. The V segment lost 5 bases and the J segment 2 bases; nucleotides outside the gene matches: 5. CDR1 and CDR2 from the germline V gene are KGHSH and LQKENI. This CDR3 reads CASSFDRGPQETQYF. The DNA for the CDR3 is TGTGCCAGCTCATTTGACAGGGGGCCTCAAGAGACCCAGTACTTC.

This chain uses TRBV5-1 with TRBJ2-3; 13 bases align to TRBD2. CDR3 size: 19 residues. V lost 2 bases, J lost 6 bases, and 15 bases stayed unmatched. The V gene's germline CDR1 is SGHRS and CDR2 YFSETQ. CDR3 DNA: TGCGCCAGCAGCTTCGGGGGGACTAGCGGGATGTCGGATCGGGATACGCAGTATTTT. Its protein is CASSFGGTSGMSDRDTQYF.

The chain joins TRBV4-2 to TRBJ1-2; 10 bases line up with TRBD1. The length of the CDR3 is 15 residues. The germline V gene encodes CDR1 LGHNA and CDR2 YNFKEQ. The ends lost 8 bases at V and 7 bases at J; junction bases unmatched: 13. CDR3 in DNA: TGTGCCAGCGAAGGCGACAGGGGGCGCGGAACTGGCTACACCTTC. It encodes CASEGDRGRGTGYTF.

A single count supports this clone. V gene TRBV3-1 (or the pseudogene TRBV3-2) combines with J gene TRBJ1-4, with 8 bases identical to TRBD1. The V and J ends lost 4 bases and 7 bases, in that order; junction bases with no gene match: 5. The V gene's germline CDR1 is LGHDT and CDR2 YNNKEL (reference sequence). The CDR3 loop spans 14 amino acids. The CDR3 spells CASSPRTGTEKLFF. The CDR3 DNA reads TGTGCCAGCAGCCCACGGACAGGGACTGAAAAACTGTTTTTT.